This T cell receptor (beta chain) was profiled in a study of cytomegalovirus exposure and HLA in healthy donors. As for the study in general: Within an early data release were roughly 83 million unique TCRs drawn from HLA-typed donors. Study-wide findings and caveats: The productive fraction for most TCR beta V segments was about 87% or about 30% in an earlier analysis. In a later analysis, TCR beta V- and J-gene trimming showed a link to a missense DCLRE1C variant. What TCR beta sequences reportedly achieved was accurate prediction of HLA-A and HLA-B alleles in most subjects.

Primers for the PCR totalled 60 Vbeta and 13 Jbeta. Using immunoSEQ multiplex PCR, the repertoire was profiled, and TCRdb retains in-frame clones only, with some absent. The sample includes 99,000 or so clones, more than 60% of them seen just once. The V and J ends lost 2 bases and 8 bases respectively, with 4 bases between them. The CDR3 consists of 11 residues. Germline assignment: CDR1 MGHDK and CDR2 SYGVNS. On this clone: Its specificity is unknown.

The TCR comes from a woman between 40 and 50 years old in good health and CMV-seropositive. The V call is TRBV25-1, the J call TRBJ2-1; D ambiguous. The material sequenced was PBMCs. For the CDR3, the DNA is TGTGCCAGCAGTGAACCGGATGAGCAGTTCTTC. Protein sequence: CASSEPDEQFF.